This T cell receptor beta chain was identified in a study of T cell responses to AZD1222 COVID-19 vaccine. Study summary: Pooling of second doses given at about 4 or about 12 weeks was done.

As regards this clone: The target antigen is unknown.

Generated by immunoSEQ multiplex PCR, the TCRdb table keeps only in-frame clones and is missing some. The top ten hold 1.5% to 2% of the sample, which has approximately 150,000 clones, approximately 90% seen once. V gave up 5 bases and J gave up 7 bases, with 7 bases separating them. The CDR3 has 11 residues. Germline V lookup: CDR1 KGHDR, CDR2 SFDVKD. Whole-study findings and limits: Reports say nearly half of spike-specific TCRs go after unmutated variant regions. Only 5 or 6 people who got AZD1222 tested seropositive at baseline. Donors, mostly white British, included more females; clonal diversity was possibly underestimated.

This chain uses TRBV24-1 with TRBJ1-2, with D maybe TRBD1 (5 bases). The sequenced sample was peripheral blood, obtained on day 0 of AZD1222 vaccination. This TCR came from an adult in good health. The CDR3 DNA follows: TGTGCCACCAGTGGGCAGGGTGGCTACACCTTC. Its translation: CATSGQGGYTF.